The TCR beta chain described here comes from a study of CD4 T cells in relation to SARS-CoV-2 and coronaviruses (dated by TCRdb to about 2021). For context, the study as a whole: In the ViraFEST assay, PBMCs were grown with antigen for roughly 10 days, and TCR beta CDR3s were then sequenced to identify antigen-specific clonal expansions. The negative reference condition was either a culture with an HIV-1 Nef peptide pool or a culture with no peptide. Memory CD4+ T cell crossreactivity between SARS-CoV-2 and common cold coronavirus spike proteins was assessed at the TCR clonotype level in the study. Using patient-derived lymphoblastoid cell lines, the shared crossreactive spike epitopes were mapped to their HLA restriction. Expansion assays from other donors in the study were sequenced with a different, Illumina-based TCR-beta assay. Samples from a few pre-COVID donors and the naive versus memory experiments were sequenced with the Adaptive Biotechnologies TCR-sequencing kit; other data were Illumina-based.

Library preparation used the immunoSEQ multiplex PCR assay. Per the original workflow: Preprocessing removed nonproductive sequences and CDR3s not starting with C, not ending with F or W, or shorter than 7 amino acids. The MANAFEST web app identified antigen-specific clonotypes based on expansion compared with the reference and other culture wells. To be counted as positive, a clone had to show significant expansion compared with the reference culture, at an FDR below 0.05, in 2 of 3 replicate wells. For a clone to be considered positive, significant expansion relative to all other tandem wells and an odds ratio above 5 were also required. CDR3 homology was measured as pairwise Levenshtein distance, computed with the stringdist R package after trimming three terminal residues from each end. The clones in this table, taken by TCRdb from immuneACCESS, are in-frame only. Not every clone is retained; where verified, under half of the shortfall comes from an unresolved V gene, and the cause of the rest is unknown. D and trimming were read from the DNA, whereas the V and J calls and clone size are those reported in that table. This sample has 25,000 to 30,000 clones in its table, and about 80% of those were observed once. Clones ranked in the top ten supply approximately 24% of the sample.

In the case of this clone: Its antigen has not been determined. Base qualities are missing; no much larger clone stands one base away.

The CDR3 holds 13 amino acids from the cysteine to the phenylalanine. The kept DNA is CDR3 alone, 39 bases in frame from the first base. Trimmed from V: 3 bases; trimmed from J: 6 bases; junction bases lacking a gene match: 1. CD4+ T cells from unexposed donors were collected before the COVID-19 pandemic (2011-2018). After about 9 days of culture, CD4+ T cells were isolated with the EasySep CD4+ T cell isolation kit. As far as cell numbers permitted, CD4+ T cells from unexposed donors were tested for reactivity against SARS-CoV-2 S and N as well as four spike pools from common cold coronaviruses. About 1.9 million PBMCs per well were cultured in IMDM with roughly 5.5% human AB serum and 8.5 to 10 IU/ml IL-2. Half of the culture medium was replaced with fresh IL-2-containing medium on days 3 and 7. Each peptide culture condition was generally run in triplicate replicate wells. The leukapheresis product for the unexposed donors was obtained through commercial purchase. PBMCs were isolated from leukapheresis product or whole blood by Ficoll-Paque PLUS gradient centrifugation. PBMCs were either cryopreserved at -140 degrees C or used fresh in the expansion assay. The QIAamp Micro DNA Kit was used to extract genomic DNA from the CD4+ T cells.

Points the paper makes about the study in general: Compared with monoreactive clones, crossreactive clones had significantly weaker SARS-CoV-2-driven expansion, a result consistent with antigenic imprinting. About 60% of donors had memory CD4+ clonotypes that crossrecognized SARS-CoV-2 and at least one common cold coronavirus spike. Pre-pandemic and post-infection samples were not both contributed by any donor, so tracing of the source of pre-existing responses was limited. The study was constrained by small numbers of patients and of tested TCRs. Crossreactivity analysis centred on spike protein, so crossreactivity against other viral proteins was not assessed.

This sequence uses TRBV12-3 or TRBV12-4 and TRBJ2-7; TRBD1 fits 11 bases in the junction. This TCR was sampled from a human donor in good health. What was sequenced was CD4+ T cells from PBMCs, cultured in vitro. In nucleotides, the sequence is TGTGCCAGCAGTTTTGGGACAGGGGGCGAGCAGTACTTC. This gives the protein CASSFGTGGEQYF.